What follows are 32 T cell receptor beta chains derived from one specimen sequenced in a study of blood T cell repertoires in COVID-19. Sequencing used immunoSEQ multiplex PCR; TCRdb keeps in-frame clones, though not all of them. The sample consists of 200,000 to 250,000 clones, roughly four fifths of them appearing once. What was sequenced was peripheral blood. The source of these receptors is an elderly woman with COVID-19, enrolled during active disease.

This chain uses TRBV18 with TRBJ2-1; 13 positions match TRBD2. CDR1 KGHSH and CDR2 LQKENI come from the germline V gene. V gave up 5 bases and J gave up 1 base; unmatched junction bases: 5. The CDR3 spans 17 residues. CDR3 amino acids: CASSTSGGAYSYNEQFF. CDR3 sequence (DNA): TGTGCCAGCTCAACTAGCGGGGGGGCTTATTCCTACAATGAGCAGTTCTTC.

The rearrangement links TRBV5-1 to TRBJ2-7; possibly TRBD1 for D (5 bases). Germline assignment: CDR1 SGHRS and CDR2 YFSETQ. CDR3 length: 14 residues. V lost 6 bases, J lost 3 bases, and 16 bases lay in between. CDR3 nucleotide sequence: TGCGCCAGCAATCCTGGGAAGGACAACTACGAGCAGTACTTC. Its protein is CASNPGKDNYEQYF.

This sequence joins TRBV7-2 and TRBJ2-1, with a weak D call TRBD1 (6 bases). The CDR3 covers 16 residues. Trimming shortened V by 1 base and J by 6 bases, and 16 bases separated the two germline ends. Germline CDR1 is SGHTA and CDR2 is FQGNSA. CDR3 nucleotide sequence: TGTGCCAGCAGCTTAGATGGCCGACAGGCCGTCAATGAGCAGTTCTTC. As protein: CASSLDGRQAVNEQFF.

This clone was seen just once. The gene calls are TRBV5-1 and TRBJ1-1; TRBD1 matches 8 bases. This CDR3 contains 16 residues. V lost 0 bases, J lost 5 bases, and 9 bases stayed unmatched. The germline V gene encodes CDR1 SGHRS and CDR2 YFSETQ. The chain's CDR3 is CASSLVQGEGSTEAFF. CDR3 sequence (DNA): TGCGCCAGCAGCTTGGTACAGGGGGAGGGGAGTACTGAAGCTTTCTTT.

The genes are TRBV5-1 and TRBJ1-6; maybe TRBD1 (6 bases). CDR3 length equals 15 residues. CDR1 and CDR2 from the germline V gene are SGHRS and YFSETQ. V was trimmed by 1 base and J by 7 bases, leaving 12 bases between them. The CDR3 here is CASSLKGTRNSPLHF. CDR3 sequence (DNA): TGCGCCAGCAGCTTGAAGGGGACAAGGAATTCACCCCTCCACTTT.

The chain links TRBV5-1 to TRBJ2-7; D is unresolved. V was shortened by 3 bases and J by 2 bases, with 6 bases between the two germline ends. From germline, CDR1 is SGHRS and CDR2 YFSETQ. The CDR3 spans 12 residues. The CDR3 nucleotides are TGCGCCAGCAGCTCATCCCCCTACGAGCAGTACTTC. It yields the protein CASSSSPYEQYF.

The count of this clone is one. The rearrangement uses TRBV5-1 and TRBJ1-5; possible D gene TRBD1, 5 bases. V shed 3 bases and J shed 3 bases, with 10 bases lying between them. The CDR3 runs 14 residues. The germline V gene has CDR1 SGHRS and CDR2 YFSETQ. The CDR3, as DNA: TGCGCCAGCAGCTCAGGACAAGCCAATCAGCCCCAGCATTTT. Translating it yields CASSSGQANQPQHF.

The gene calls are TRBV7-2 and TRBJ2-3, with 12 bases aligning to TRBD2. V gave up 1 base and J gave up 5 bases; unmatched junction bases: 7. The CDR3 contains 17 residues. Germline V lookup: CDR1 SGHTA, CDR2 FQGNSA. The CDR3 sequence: CASSLGRLAGVKDTQYF. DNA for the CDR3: TGTGCCAGCAGCTTAGGGAGACTAGCGGGGGTTAAAGATACGCAGTATTTT. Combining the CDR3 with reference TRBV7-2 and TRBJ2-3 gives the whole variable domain GAGVSQSPSNKVTEKGKDVELRCDPISGHTALYWYRQSLGQGLEFLIYFQGNSAPDKSGLPSDRFSAERTGGSVSTLTIQRTQQEDSAVYLCASSLGRLAGVKDTQYFGPGTRLTVL.

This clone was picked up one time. The CDR3 here is CASSLDARGSPLHF. The CDR3 DNA is TGTGCCAGCAGCTTGGACGCCCGGGGTTCACCCCTCCACTTT. This chain uses TRBV7-9 with TRBJ1-6; D is unclear. The V gene's germline CDR1 is SEHNR and CDR2 FQNEAQ (reference sequence). The V end was cut by 3 bases, the J end by 9 bases, with 12 bases between. The CDR3 runs 14 residues.

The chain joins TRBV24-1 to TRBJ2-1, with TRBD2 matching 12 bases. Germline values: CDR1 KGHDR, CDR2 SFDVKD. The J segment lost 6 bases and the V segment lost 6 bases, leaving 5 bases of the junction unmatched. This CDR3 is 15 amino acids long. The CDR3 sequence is CATSRLAGDFNEQFF. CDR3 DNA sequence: TGTGCCACCAGTCGACTAGCGGGAGACTTCAATGAGCAGTTCTTC.

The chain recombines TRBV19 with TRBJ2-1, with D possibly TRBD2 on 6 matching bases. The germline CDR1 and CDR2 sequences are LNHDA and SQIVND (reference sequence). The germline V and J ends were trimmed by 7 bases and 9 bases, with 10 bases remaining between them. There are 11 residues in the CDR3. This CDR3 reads CASTKEGEQFF. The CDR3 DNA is TGTGCCAGTACTAAGGAGGGTGAGCAGTTCTTC.

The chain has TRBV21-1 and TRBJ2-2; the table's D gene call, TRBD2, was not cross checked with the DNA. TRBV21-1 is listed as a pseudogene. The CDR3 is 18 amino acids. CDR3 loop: CASSNFGTSGSLSRELFF. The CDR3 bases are TGTGCCAGCAGCAATTTTGGGACTAGCGGGAGTTTGAGTCGGGAGCTGTTTTTT.

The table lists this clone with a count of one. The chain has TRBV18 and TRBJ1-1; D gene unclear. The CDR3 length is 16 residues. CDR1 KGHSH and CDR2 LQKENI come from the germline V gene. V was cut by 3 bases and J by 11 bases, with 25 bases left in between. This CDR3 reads CASSPGGLEGSPVAFF. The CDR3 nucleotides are TGTGCCAGCTCACCGGGCGGTCTGGAGGGCAGCCCGGTGGCTTTCTTT.

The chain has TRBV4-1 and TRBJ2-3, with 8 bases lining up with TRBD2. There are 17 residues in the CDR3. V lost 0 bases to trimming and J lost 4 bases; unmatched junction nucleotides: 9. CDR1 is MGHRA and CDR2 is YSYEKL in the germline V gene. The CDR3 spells CASSQEGSGSFPDTQYF. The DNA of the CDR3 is TGCGCCAGCAGCCAAGAGGGCAGCGGGAGTTTCCCAGATACGCAGTATTTT.

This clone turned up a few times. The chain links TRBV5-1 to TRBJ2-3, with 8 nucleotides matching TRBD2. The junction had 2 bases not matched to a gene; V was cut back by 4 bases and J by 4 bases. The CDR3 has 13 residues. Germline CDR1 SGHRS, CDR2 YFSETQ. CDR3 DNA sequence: TGCGCCAGCAGCGCGGGAGGTGCAGATACGCAGTATTTT. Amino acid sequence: CASSAGGADTQYF. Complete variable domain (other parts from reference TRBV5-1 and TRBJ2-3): KAGVTQTPRYLIKTRGQQVTLSCSPISGHRSVSWYQQTPGQGLQFLFEYFSETQRNKGNFPGRFSGRQFSNSRSEMNVSTLELGDSALYLCASSAGGADTQYFGPGTRLTVL.

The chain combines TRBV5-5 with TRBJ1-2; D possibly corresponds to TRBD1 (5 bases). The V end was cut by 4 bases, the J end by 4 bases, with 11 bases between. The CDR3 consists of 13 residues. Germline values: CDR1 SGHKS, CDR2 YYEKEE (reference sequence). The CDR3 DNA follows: TGTGCCAGCAGCCAACAGGATCTCTATGGCTACACCTTC. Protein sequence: CASSQQDLYGYTF.

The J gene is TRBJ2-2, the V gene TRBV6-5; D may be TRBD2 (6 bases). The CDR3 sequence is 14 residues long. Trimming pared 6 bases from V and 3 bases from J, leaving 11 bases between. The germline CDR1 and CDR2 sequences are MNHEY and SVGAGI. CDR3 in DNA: TGTGCCAGCAGGAGCGGGCAATACACCGGGGAGCTGTTTTTT. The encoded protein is CASRSGQYTGELFF.

The CDR3 region is CSVDQGYNTDTQYF. CDR3 bases: TGCAGCGTTGACCAGGGGTATAACACAGATACGCAGTATTTT. V and J are TRBV29-1 and TRBJ2-3; maybe TRBD1 (6 bases). The CDR3 loop spans 14 amino acids. Trimming shortened V by 3 bases and J by 2 bases, and 12 bases separated the two germline ends. Looked up from germline, CDR1 is SQVTM and CDR2 is ANQGSEA.

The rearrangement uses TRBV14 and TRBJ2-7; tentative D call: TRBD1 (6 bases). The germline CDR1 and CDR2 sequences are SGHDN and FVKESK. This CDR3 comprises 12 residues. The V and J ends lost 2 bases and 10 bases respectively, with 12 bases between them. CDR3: CASSQITGTQYF. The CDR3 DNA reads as TGTGCCAGCAGCCAAATCACCGGGACACAGTACTTC.

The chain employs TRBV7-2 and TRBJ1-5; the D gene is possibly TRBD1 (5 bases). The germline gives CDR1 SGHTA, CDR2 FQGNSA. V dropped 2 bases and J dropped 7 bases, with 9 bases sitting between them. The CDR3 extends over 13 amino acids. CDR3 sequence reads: CASSLQGEQPQHF. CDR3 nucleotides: TGTGCCAGCAGCTTACAGGGTGAGCAGCCCCAGCATTTT.

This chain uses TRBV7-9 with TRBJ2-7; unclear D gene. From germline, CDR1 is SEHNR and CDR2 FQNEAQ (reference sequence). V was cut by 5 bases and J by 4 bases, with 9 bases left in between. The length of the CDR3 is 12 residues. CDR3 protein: CASSRGDYEQYF. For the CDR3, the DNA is TGTGCCAGCAGCCGCGGTGATTACGAGCAGTACTTC.

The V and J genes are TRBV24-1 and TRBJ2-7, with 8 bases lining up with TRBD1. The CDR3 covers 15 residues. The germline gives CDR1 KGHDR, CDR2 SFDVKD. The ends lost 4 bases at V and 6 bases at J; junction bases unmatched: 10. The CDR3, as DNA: TGTGCCACCAGTGACCCCGGACAGGGCAACGGCGAGCAGTACTTC. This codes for CATSDPGQGNGEQYF.

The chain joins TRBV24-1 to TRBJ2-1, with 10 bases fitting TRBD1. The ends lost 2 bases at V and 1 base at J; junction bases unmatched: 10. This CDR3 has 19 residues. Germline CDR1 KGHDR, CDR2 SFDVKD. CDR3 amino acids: CATSDSGGTGDGSYNEQFF. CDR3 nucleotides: TGTGCCACCAGTGATTCGGGGGGGACAGGGGATGGGTCCTACAATGAGCAGTTCTTC.

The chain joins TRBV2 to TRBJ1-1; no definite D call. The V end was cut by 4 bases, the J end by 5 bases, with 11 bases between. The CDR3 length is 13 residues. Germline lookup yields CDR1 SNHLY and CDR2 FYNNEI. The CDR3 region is CASSGSGWTEAFF. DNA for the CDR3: TGTGCCAGCAGTGGCTCGGGTTGGACTGAAGCTTTCTTT.

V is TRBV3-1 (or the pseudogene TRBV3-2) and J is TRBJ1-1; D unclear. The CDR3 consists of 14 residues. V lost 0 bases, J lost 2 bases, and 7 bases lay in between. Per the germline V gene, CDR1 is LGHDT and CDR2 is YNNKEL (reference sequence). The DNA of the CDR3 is TGTGCCAGCAGCCAAGATGCGGCCAACACTGAAGCTTTCTTT. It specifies CASSQDAANTEAFF.

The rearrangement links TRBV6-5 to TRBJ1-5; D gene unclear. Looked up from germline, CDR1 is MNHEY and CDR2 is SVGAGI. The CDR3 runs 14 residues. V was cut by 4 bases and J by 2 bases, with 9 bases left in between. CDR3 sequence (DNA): TGTGCCAGCAGTTCCGTGGAGGGCAATCAGCCCCAGCATTTT. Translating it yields CASSSVEGNQPQHF.

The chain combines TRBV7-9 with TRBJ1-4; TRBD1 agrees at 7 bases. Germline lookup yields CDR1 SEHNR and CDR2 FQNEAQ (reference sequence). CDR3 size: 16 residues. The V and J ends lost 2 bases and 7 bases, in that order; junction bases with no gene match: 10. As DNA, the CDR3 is TGTGCCAGCAGCTTATACCGGGACAGTTATTCTGAAAAACTGTTTTTT. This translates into CASSLYRDSYSEKLFF.

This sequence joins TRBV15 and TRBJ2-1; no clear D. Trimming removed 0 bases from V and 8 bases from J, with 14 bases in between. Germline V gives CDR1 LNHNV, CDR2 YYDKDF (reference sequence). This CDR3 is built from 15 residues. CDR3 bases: TGTGCCACCAGCAGAGATCCAGGCCGTCCTGATGAGCAGTTCTTC. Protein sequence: CATSRDPGRPDEQFF.

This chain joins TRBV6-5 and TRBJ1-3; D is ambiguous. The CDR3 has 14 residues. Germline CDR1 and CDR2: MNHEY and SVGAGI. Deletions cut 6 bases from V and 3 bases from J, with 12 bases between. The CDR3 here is CASSQLALGNTIYF. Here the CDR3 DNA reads TGTGCCAGCAGCCAATTGGCCCTTGGAAACACCATATATTTT.

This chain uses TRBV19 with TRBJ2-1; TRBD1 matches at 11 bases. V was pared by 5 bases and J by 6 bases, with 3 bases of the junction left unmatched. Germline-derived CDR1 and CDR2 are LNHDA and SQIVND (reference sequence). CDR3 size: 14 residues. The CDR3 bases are TGTGCCAGTAGTGCCGGACAGGGGGCCAATGAGCAGTTCTTC. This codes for CASSAGQGANEQFF.

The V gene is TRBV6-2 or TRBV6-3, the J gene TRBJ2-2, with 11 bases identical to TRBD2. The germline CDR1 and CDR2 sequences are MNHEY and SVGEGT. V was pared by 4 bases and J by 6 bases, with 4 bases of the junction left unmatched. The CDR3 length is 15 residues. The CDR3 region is CASSFLLAGAGELFF. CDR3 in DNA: TGTGCCAGCAGTTTCCTACTAGCGGGAGCCGGGGAGCTGTTTTTT.

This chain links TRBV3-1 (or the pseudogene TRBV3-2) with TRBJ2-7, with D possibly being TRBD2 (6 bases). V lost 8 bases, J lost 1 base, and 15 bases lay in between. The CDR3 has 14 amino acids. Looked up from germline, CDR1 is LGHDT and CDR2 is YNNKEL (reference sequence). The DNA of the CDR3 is TGTGCCAGCGCTTCGTGGAGGGAGTCCTACGAGCAGTACTTC. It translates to CASASWRESYEQYF.